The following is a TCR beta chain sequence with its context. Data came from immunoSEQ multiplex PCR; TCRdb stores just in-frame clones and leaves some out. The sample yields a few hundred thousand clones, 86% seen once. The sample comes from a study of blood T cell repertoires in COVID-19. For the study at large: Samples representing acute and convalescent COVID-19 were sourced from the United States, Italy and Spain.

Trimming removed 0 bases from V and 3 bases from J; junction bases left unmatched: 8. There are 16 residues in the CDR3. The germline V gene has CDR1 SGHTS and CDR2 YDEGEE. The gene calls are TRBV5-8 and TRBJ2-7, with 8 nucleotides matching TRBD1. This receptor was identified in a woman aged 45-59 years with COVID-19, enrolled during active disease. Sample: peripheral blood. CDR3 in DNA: TGTGCCAGCAGCTTGGCCGGGGGACAGGTACGCTACGAGCAGTACTTC. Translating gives CASSLAGGQVRYEQYF.